This T cell receptor (beta chain) is drawn from a study of T cell responses to AZD1222 COVID-19 vaccine. Germline-derived CDR1 and CDR2 are MNHNY and SVGAGI (reference sequence). The CDR3 spans 16 residues. The trim removed 5 bases at V and 0 bases at J, leaving 8 bases unmatched. Findings and limits, study-wide: Repertoire sampling occurred only after the peak T cell response. A mostly white British donor set with more females was recruited, and clonal diversity was possibly underestimated.

Produced via immunoSEQ multiplex PCR; TCRdb's table is partial and in-frame only. The sample shows about 180,000 clones, approximately 92% of them seen only once. Concerning this clone itself: Its antigen remains unidentified.

This rearrangement joins TRBV6-6 to TRBJ1-1; 8 bases align to TRBD1. The clonotype comes from an adult in good health. The sequencing used peripheral blood, collected on day 0 of AZD1222 vaccination. The CDR3, as DNA: TGTGCCAGCAGTCGATATGGGACAGGTGTGAACACTGAAGCTTTCTTT. Its translation: CASSRYGTGVNTEAFF.